The 19 T cell receptor beta chains reported below all come from one sample, sequenced in a study of siplizumab effects on memory and regulatory T cells. The protocol was immunoSEQ multiplex PCR, while the TCRdb copy is restricted to in-frame clones and leaves out a portion. The sample carries approximately 100,000 clones, about 90% recorded once. Sequenced sample: Tregs sorted from blood. Every receptor here comes from a human donor in good health.

V usage is TRBV6-5 and J usage is TRBJ2-5; D call uncertain. V dropped 10 bases and J dropped 3 bases, with 12 bases sitting between them. The CDR3 sequence is 12 residues long. Per germline, CDR1 MNHEY and CDR2 SVGAGI. The CDR3 DNA is TGTGCCACGGTCGGTTTGGAAGAGACCCAGTACTTC. Its protein is CATVGLEETQYF.

The CDR3 loop reads CASRPAGTSGYNEQFF. The CDR3 DNA reads TGTGCCAGCAGGCCTGCCGGGACTAGCGGATACAATGAGCAGTTCTTC. This chain joins TRBV27 and TRBJ2-1; TRBD2 matches at 11 bases. V shed 6 bases and J 4 bases; nucleotides not matched to a gene: 8. Per germline, CDR1 MNHEY and CDR2 SMNVEV (reference sequence). The CDR3 runs 16 residues.

This clone was detected only once. The chain couples TRBV19 to TRBJ2-7; 9 nucleotides agree with TRBD1. The germline V gene has CDR1 LNHDA and CDR2 SQIVND (reference sequence). The CDR3 is made up of 17 amino acids. V shed 6 bases and J 5 bases; nucleotides not matched to a gene: 17. The CDR3 here is CASRPGQGYTGFHEQYF. CDR3 bases: TGTGCCAGTAGACCGGGACAGGGATATACGGGTTTCCACGAGCAGTACTTC.

This clone was detected a few times. The rearrangement joins TRBV15 to TRBJ2-5; D gene ambiguous. CDR3 length: 14 amino acids. Trimming removed 1 base from V and 2 bases from J, with 8 bases in between. Germline V lookup: CDR1 LNHNV, CDR2 YYDKDF (reference sequence). The CDR3 is CATSRGTVQETQYF. DNA of the CDR3: TGTGCCACCAGCAGAGGCACAGTTCAAGAGACCCAGTACTTC. The full variable domain, with the rest looked up from reference TRBV15 and TRBJ2-5, is DAMVIQNPRYQVTQFGKPVTLSCSQTLNHNVMYWYQQKSSQAPKLLFHYYDKDFNNEADTPDNFQSRRPNTSFCFLDIRSPGLGDTAMYLCATSRGTVQETQYFGPGTRLLVL.

A remark on this clone: Likely a read error: the CDR3 ends without its conserved phenylalanine or tryptophan. V and J are TRBV27 and TRBJ2-7; maybe TRBD1 (5 bases). Trimming cost V 4 bases and J 7 bases, with 14 bases left between them. The germline V gene encodes CDR1 MNHEY and CDR2 SMNVEV (reference sequence). The CDR3 has 13 residues. CDR3: CASSSSDSYEQYS. The CDR3, as DNA: TGTGCCAGCAGTTCTTCCGACAGTTATGAGCAGTACTCC.

The chain joins TRBV28 to TRBJ2-1, with unresolved D. This CDR3 has 11 residues. Germline V gives CDR1 MDHEN, CDR2 SYDVKM. V was pared by 6 bases and J by 6 bases, with 6 bases between. In DNA, the CDR3 is TGTGCCAGCAGCCCCTTCAATGAGCAGTTCTTC. This gives the protein CASSPFNEQFF.

V usage is TRBV21-1 and J usage is TRBJ2-5; TRBD1 is taken as the D call from the table, unchecked against the DNA. TRBV21-1 is designated a pseudogene. The CDR3 sequence is 14 residues long. CDR3 protein: CASSKGQALMTQYF. CDR3 coding DNA: TGTGCCAGCAGCAAAGGACAGGCCTTGATGACCCAGTACTTC.

This chain joins TRBV9 and TRBJ1-1; D not certain. This CDR3 comprises 14 residues. CDR1 is SGDLS and CDR2 is YYNGEE in the germline V gene. V lost 0 bases and J 0 bases, leaving 6 bases between the germline ends. CDR3 amino acids: CASSVAAMNTEAFF. Here the CDR3 DNA reads TGTGCCAGCAGCGTAGCCGCCATGAACACTGAAGCTTTCTTT.

This chain links TRBV5-6 with TRBJ2-1, with 11 bases aligning to TRBD2. CDR1 SGHDT and CDR2 YYEEEE come from the germline V gene. The junction had 7 bases not matched to a gene; V was cut back by 4 bases and J by 4 bases. There are 16 residues in the CDR3. The CDR3 bases are TGTGCCAGCAGCCGAACCGGGACTAGCGGATACAATGAGCAGTTCTTC. Protein sequence: CASSRTGTSGYNEQFF. The complete variable domain, with remaining parts taken from reference TRBV5-6 and TRBJ2-1, reads DAGVTQSPTHLIKTRGQQVTLRCSPKSGHDTVSWYQQALGQGPQFIFQYYEEEERQRGNFPDRFSGHQFPNYSSELNVNALLLGDSALYLCASSRTGTSGYNEQFFGPGTRLTVL.

The chain couples TRBV19 to TRBJ2-3; D uncertain. The length of the CDR3 is 13 residues. Germline assignment: CDR1 LNHDA and CDR2 SQIVND (reference sequence). Trimming shortened V by 5 bases and J by 1 base, and 7 bases separated the two germline ends. Here the CDR3 DNA reads TGTGCCAGTAGTGTTGGGGGCACAGATACGCAGTATTTT. Amino acid sequence: CASSVGGTDTQYF.

The CDR3 is CASSPNRGAGELFF. CDR3 in DNA: TGTGCCAGCAGCCCCAACAGGGGAGCCGGGGAGCTGTTTTTT. The chain combines TRBV2 with TRBJ2-2; 7 nucleotides match TRBD1. CDR3 length: 14 amino acids. Trimming took 6 bases from V and 6 from J; bases not matched to a gene: 7. Germline loops: CDR1 SNHLY, CDR2 FYNNEI.

This chain joins TRBV28 and TRBJ1-5; the D is unclear. Germline-derived CDR1 and CDR2 are MDHEN and SYDVKM. With 4 bases removed from V and 7 bases from J, the gap between germline ends came to 14 bases. The CDR3 runs to 14 residues. CDR3 sequence: CASSSRTVVQPQHF. The CDR3 DNA reads TGTGCCAGCAGTTCGCGGACGGTGGTCCAGCCCCAGCATTTT.

The chain is built from TRBV4-2 and TRBJ1-3; no definite D call. CDR3 length equals 16 residues. CDR1 LGHNA and CDR2 YNFKEQ come from the germline V gene. With 0 bases removed from V and 5 bases from J, the gap between germline ends came to 14 bases. The CDR3 loop reads CASSQDFLQNRNTIYF. CDR3 nucleotide sequence: TGTGCCAGCAGCCAAGATTTCCTACAGAACCGAAACACCATATATTTT.

The chain uses TRBV19 and TRBJ1-1, with 7 positions matching TRBD1. CDR3 length: 18 amino acids. Per the germline V gene, CDR1 is LNHDA and CDR2 is SQIVND (reference sequence). The V segment lost 6 bases and the J segment 0 bases; nucleotides outside the gene matches: 16. CDR3 loop: CASRPRTLRTGLNTEAFF. As DNA, the CDR3 is TGTGCCAGTAGACCCCGTACCCTTCGGACAGGACTGAACACTGAAGCTTTCTTT.

The chain has TRBV6-1 and TRBJ1-5; D ambiguous. The CDR3 is made up of 14 amino acids. The V gene lost 6 bases and the J gene lost 1 base, with 10 bases spanning the gap. CDR1 and CDR2 from the germline V gene are MNHNS and SASEGT. The CDR3 here is CASRAGSSNQPQHF. DNA of the CDR3: TGTGCCAGCAGGGCGGGGTCGAGCAATCAGCCCCAGCATTTT.

This clone was picked up one time. The V call is TRBV28, the J call TRBJ2-1; the match to TRBD1 covers 8 bases. With 6 bases clipped from V and 7 bases from J, the junction kept 11 bases outside the gene matches. Germline CDR1 is MDHEN and CDR2 is SYDVKM. The CDR3 is made up of 15 amino acids. The CDR3 is CASREGQGLRNEQFF. In nucleotides, the CDR3 is TGTGCCAGCAGGGAAGGACAGGGCCTTAGGAATGAGCAGTTCTTC.

This chain connects TRBV30 to TRBJ2-3, with 8 bases fitting TRBD2. This CDR3 contains 14 residues. CDR1 is GTSNPN and CDR2 is SVGIG in the germline V gene (reference sequence). The trim removed 0 bases at V and 1 base at J, leaving 0 bases unmatched. Here the CDR3 DNA reads TGTGCCTGGAGTGTGACTAGCGGCACAGATACGCAGTATTTT. It translates to CAWSVTSGTDTQYF.

V and J are TRBV28 and TRBJ2-3, with D unclear. The V and J ends lost 4 bases and 6 bases respectively, with 11 bases between them. The CDR3 runs 13 residues. Germline V lookup: CDR1 MDHEN, CDR2 SYDVKM. The DNA of the CDR3 is TGTGCCAGCAGTTACCGGGTCCCGGATACGCAGTATTTT. It is translated as CASSYRVPDTQYF. The full variable domain, its missing parts supplied by reference TRBV28 and TRBJ2-3, is DVKVTQSSRYLVKRTGEKVFLECVQDMDHENMFWYRQDPGLGLRLIYFSYDVKMKEKGDIPEGYSVSREKKERFSLILESASTNQTSMYLCASSYRVPDTQYFGPGTRLTVL.

Written as DNA, the CDR3 is TGCAGCGTTGTCAGGGGTCTCACCGGGGAGCTGTTTTTT. Its protein product is CSVVRGLTGELFF. The genes are TRBV29-1 and TRBJ2-2; D may be TRBD1 (6 bases). Trimming took 4 bases from V and 4 from J, leaving 10 bases between them. This CDR3 region has 13 residues. From germline, CDR1 is SQVTM and CDR2 ANQGSEA.